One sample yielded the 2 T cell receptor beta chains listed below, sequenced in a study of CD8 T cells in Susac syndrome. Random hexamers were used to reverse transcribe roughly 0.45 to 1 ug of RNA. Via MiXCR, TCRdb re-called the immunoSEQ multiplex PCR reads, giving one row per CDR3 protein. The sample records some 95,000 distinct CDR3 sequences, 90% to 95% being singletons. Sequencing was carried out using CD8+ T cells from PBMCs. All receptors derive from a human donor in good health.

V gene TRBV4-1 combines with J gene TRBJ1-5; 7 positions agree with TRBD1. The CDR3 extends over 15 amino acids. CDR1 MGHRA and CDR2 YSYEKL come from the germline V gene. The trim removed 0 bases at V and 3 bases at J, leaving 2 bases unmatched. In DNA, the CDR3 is TGCGCCAGCAGCCAAGATGGGACAGACAATCAGCCCCAGCATTTT. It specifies CASSQDGTDNQPQHF.

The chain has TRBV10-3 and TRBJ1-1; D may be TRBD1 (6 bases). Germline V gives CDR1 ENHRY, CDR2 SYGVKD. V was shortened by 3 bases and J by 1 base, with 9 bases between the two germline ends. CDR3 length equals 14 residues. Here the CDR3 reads CAISDEQGNTEAFF. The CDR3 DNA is TGTGCCATCAGTGATGAACAGGGGAACACTGAAGCTTTCTTT.